Following are 32 T cell receptor beta chains from one sample sequenced in a study of blood T cell repertoires in COVID-19. Profiling relied on immunoSEQ multiplex PCR, and the TCRdb table lists in-frame clones only, not all of them. The sample shows tens of thousands of clones, more than 75% of them seen only once. Specimen: peripheral blood. All receptors come from a human donor in a cohort sampled during active COVID-19.

The genes are TRBV5-1 and TRBJ2-7; D remains ambiguous. The V end was cut by 0 bases, the J end by 5 bases, with 15 bases between. There are 15 residues in the CDR3. Per germline, CDR1 SGHRS and CDR2 YFSETQ. CDR3 protein: CASSLDRSSVDEQYF. The DNA of the CDR3 is TGCGCCAGCAGCTTGGATAGATCCTCTGTGGACGAGCAGTACTTC.

The chain is built from TRBV9 and TRBJ1-1, with D perhaps TRBD1 (6 bases). V was trimmed by 0 bases and J by 6 bases, leaving 12 bases between them. Germline-derived CDR1 and CDR2 are SGDLS and YYNGEE. The CDR3 runs 14 residues. Here the CDR3 DNA reads TGTGCCAGCAGCGTAGGGGGGCAGGGGTCTGAAGCTTTCTTT. Residues: CASSVGGQGSEAFF. The full variable domain, its missing parts supplied by reference TRBV9 and TRBJ1-1, is DSGVTQTPKHLITATGQRVTLRCSPRSGDLSVYWYQQSLDQGLQFLIQYYNGEERAKGNILERFSAQQFPDLHSELNLSSLELGDSALYFCASSVGGQGSEAFFGQGTRLTVV.

This clone has just one count. In DNA, the CDR3 is TGTGCCAGCAGTGGACGACTAGCGGGGGATAACTACGAGCAGTACTTC. Its translation: CASSGRLAGDNYEQYF. J is TRBJ2-7 and V is TRBV27, with TRBD2 matching over 12 bases. The CDR3 consists of 16 residues. The germline V gene encodes CDR1 MNHEY and CDR2 SMNVEV (reference sequence). V dropped 5 bases and J dropped 3; count of bases not matched to a gene: 8.

The chain uses TRBV28 and TRBJ1-3, with 11 bases that match TRBD1. V lost 3 bases and J lost 1; bases outside the gene matches: 2. CDR3 size: 16 residues. CDR1 and CDR2 (germline): MDHEN, SYDVKM. CDR3 protein: CASSLGTGGSGNTIYF. For the CDR3, the DNA is TGTGCCAGCAGTTTGGGGACAGGGGGGTCTGGAAACACCATATATTTT.

The chain joins TRBV27 to TRBJ1-3; 7 bases are a match to TRBD1. CDR1 and CDR2 from the germline V gene are MNHEY and SMNVEV (reference sequence). After removal of 8 bases from V and 3 bases from J, the junction contained 1 base not matched to a gene. The CDR3 is 12 residues long. CDR3 residues: CASQGGGNTIYF. CDR3 nucleotides: TGTGCCAGCCAGGGGGGTGGAAACACCATATATTTT.

The chain recombines TRBV6-1 with TRBJ2-7; TRBD1 matches 11 bases. CDR3 length: 15 residues. V trimming: 3 bases; J trimming: 3 bases; junction bases outside the gene matches: 4. CDR1 is MNHNS and CDR2 is SASEGT in the germline V gene. The CDR3, as DNA: TGTGCCAGCAGTGACCGGACAGGGGGCGTCTACGAGCAGTACTTC. It encodes CASSDRTGGVYEQYF.

The chain has TRBV10-2 and TRBJ2-7; possible D gene TRBD1, 7 bases. There are 13 residues in the CDR3. In germline, CDR1 is WSHSY, CDR2 SAAADI. V was cut by 2 bases and J by 7 bases, with 12 bases left in between. The CDR3 nucleotides read TGCGCCAGCAGTGAGGGAGGGGGCGCTGAGCAGTACTTC. It codes for CASSEGGGAEQYF.

The chain carries TRBV5-6 and TRBJ1-2; no firm D call. Trimming took 4 bases from V and 8 from J, leaving 18 bases between them. CDR1 is SGHDT and CDR2 is YYEEEE in the germline V gene. This CDR3 is built from 14 residues. The CDR3 DNA reads as TGTGCCAGCAGCCATGGATCGGGTTTTGAAGGCTACACCTTC. As protein: CASSHGSGFEGYTF. The variable domain in full, with the rest retrieved from reference TRBV5-6 and TRBJ1-2, is DAGVTQSPTHLIKTRGQQVTLRCSPKSGHDTVSWYQQALGQGPQFIFQYYEEEERQRGNFPDRFSGHQFPNYSSELNVNALLLGDSALYLCASSHGSGFEGYTFGSGTRLTVV.

J is TRBJ1-2 and V is TRBV19; 8 bases align to TRBD1. The V gene's germline CDR1 is LNHDA and CDR2 SQIVND (reference sequence). The CDR3 is made up of 16 amino acids. The V gene end was trimmed by 2 bases and the J gene end by 4 bases; junction bases not matched to a gene: 9. CDR3 protein: CASSIRTGYTAYGYTF. CDR3 sequence (DNA): TGTGCCAGTAGTATACGGACAGGGTACACCGCCTATGGCTACACCTTC. The full variable domain, completed using reference TRBV19 and TRBJ1-2, is DGGITQSPKYLFRKEGQNVTLSCEQNLNHDAMYWYRQDPGQGLRLIYYSQIVNDFQKGDIAEGYSVSREKKESFPLTVTSAQKNPTAFYLCASSIRTGYTAYGYTFGSGTRLTVV.

The V and J genes are TRBV15 and TRBJ1-4, with a weak D call TRBD1 (5 bases). V was cut by 1 base and J by 7 bases, with 13 bases left in between. The length of the CDR3 is 15 residues. Germline CDR1 and CDR2: LNHNV and YYDKDF (reference sequence). CDR3 nucleotide sequence: TGTGCCACCAGCAGAGTTAAGGGGCCAGGTGAAAAACTGTTTTTT. Its translation: CATSRVKGPGEKLFF.

The J gene is TRBJ2-1, the V gene TRBV3-1 (or the pseudogene TRBV3-2), with a possible D match to TRBD2 (5 bases). The germline V and J ends were trimmed by 4 bases and 0 bases, with 13 bases remaining between them. The CDR3 is 16 amino acids. Germline lookup yields CDR1 LGHDT and CDR2 YNNKEL (reference sequence). CDR3 residues: CASSPPRVSSYNEQFF. The CDR3 nucleotides read TGTGCCAGCAGCCCCCCGCGGGTTAGCTCCTACAATGAGCAGTTCTTC.

The chain combines TRBV6-1 with TRBJ2-7; 7 bases agree with TRBD1. Germline V gene data show CDR1 as MNHNS and CDR2 as SASEGT. This CDR3 is 17 amino acids long. The ends lost 2 bases at V and 0 bases at J; junction bases unmatched: 10. The DNA of the CDR3 is TGTGCCAGCAGTGAACTTATAGCAGGGGGACGCTCCTACGAGCAGTACTTC. Protein product: CASSELIAGGRSYEQYF.

The J gene is TRBJ1-2, the V gene TRBV11-2; 8 bases agree with TRBD1. This CDR3 is 16 amino acids long. The germline V gene encodes CDR1 SGHAT and CDR2 FQNNGV. V shed 0 bases, J shed 4 bases, and the junction held 7 bases outside the gene matches. CDR3 nucleotides: TGTGCCAGCAGCTTAGACAGGGGGCCCAGCGGCTATGGCTACACCTTC. This translates into CASSLDRGPSGYGYTF.

The V call is TRBV7-6, the J call TRBJ1-4; no firm D call. Germline loops: CDR1 SGHVS, CDR2 FNYEAQ. Trimming took 7 bases from V and 6 from J, leaving 18 bases between them. This CDR3 region has 15 residues. Written as DNA, the CDR3 is TGTGCCAGCACATTTGGTCCCGGGGATCATGAAAAACTGTTTTTT. Translated, it gives CASTFGPGDHEKLFF.

The chain employs TRBV27 and TRBJ1-2, with D perhaps matching TRBD1 (6 bases). Per germline, CDR1 MNHEY and CDR2 SMNVEV (reference sequence). V lost 4 bases and J 2 bases, leaving 11 bases between the germline ends. The CDR3 loop spans 14 amino acids. CDR3 nucleotide sequence: TGTGCCAGCAGTTCCCGGACAGCCAACTATGGCTACACCTTC. Translating gives CASSSRTANYGYTF.

V gene TRBV25-1 combines with J gene TRBJ1-1, with a possible D match to TRBD1 (5 bases). The CDR3 loop spans 14 amino acids. V lost 2 bases, J lost 3 bases, and 10 bases lay in between. CDR1 MGHDK and CDR2 SYGVNS come from the germline V gene. In nucleotides, the CDR3 is TGTGCCAGCAGTGAACCGGGGGTTTACACTGAAGCTTTCTTT. It specifies CASSEPGVYTEAFF. The complete variable domain, with remaining parts taken from reference TRBV25-1 and TRBJ1-1, reads EADIYQTPRYLVIGTGKKITLECSQTMGHDKMYWYQQDPGMELHLIHYSYGVNSTEKGDLSSESTVSRIRTEHFPLTLESARPSHTSQYLCASSEPGVYTEAFFGQGTRLTVV.

The chain carries TRBV7-9 and TRBJ1-1, with a weak D call TRBD1 (6 bases). Germline V gives CDR1 SEHNR, CDR2 FQNEAQ (reference sequence). V was clipped by 5 bases and J by 6 bases, with 16 bases between them. The CDR3 contains 14 residues. The DNA of the CDR3 is TGTGCCAGCAGCGATCGGGACACTTGGTCTGAAGCTTTCTTT. Translation gives CASSDRDTWSEAFF.

The chain carries TRBV3-1 (or the pseudogene TRBV3-2) and TRBJ1-2, with 9 nucleotides matching TRBD1. Germline CDR1 is LGHDT and CDR2 is YNNKEL (reference sequence). V trimming: 1 base; J trimming: 5 bases; junction bases outside the gene matches: 2. The CDR3 is 14 residues long. CDR3 bases: TGTGCCAGCAGCCAAGGGACAGGGGAATATGGCTACACCTTC. Protein: CASSQGTGEYGYTF.

The gene calls are TRBV11-2 and TRBJ1-3, with 7 positions matching TRBD1. Trimming took 5 bases from V and 4 from J; bases not matched to a gene: 14. Per the germline V gene, CDR1 is SGHAT and CDR2 is FQNNGV. The CDR3 runs to 17 residues. The CDR3, as DNA: TGTGCCAGCAGCCCTATGGCCGGGACAGTTATAGGAAACACCATATATTTT. This encodes CASSPMAGTVIGNTIYF.

This clone was detected a few times. The CDR3, as DNA: TGTGCCAGCAGCCCCCCAATCGGAGCCAACACTGAAGCTTTCTTT. The encoded protein is CASSPPIGANTEAFF. This sequence joins TRBV9 and TRBJ1-1; D gene ambiguous. The V end was cut by 4 bases, the J end by 2 bases, with 15 bases between. CDR1 is SGDLS and CDR2 is YYNGEE in the germline V gene. The CDR3 loop spans 15 amino acids.

This clone has just one count. V usage is TRBV5-1 and J usage is TRBJ1-1, with 10 bases aligning to TRBD1. Per the germline V gene, CDR1 is SGHRS and CDR2 is YFSETQ. This CDR3 is built from 16 residues. The J segment lost 5 bases and the V segment lost 0 bases, leaving 7 bases of the junction unmatched. CDR3 coding DNA: TGCGCCAGCAGCTTGGCTTGGACAGGGGGAAGTACTGAAGCTTTCTTT. Its protein product is CASSLAWTGGSTEAFF.

This rearrangement joins TRBV5-5 to TRBJ2-3; TRBD2 agrees at 9 bases. This CDR3 has 15 amino acids. V was pared by 1 base and J by 3 bases, with 3 bases of the junction left unmatched. The germline gives CDR1 SGHKS, CDR2 YYEKEE (reference sequence). The CDR3 loop reads CASSLNLAGTDTQYF. The CDR3 DNA reads TGTGCCAGCAGCTTGAACCTAGCGGGGACAGATACGCAGTATTTT.

The chain recombines TRBV4-2 with TRBJ1-5, with TRBD1 matching 8 bases. The germline V gene encodes CDR1 LGHNA and CDR2 YNFKEQ. The V gene end was trimmed by 2 bases and the J gene end by 6 bases; junction bases not matched to a gene: 6. This CDR3 is 15 amino acids long. In nucleotides, the CDR3 is TGTGCCAGCAGCCAAAGGGAACAGGGGGGTCAGCCCCAGCATTTT. Its protein product is CASSQREQGGQPQHF.

This chain connects TRBV5-6 to TRBJ2-7; D is uncertain. The germline V gene has CDR1 SGHDT and CDR2 YYEEEE. The V end lost 1 base, the J end lost 7 bases, and 15 bases lay between the germline ends. The CDR3 covers 14 residues. The CDR3 protein is CASSLRSTGLEQYF. The CDR3 region has the DNA TGTGCCAGCAGCTTGAGGTCGACCGGGTTAGAGCAGTACTTC.

This sequence joins TRBV5-4 and TRBJ1-6; 7 nucleotides align to TRBD1. Trimming removed 3 bases from V and 8 bases from J; junction bases left unmatched: 8. The CDR3 totals 15 residues. Germline loops: CDR1 SGHNT, CDR2 YYREEE (reference sequence). The DNA for the CDR3 is TGTGCCAGCAGCTACCCCGACAGGGACGATTCACCCCTCCACTTT. Its translation is CASSYPDRDDSPLHF. Full variable domain (rest looked up from reference TRBV5-4 and TRBJ1-6): ETGVTQSPTHLIKTRGQQVTLRCSSQSGHNTVSWYQQALGQGPQFIFQYYREEENGRGNFPPRFSGLQFPNYSSELNVNALELDDSALYLCASSYPDRDDSPLHFGNGTRLTVT.

The J gene is TRBJ1-1, the V gene TRBV4-1; possible D gene TRBD1, 5 bases. Germline V CDR1 and CDR2: MGHRA, YSYEKL. The CDR3 is made up of 16 amino acids. V was trimmed by 4 bases and J by 3 bases, leaving 18 bases between them. CDR3 amino acids: CASSPYLGRGDTEAFF. DNA for the CDR3: TGCGCCAGCAGCCCGTACTTGGGGCGTGGGGACACTGAAGCTTTCTTT.

The J gene is TRBJ1-5, the V gene TRBV6-5; 7 bases match TRBD1. The germline CDR1 and CDR2 sequences are MNHEY and SVGAGI. The V and J ends lost 11 bases and 4 bases, in that order; junction bases with no gene match: 14. This CDR3 is 15 amino acids long. In nucleotides, the CDR3 is TGTGCCGGATCTGACAGGGTAAGGGGGAATCAGCCCCAGCATTTT. Protein sequence: CAGSDRVRGNQPQHF.

The chain links TRBV2 to TRBJ1-5; TRBD1 might be the D (6 bases). CDR1 and CDR2 from the germline V gene are SNHLY and FYNNEI. Trimming stripped 8 bases from V and 1 base from J, with 12 bases between. This CDR3 comprises 14 residues. CDR3 sequence (DNA): TGTGCCAGCCGCGTGGGGGCGAGCAATCAGCCCCAGCATTTT. Its protein product is CASRVGASNQPQHF.

V and J are TRBV12-3 or TRBV12-4 and TRBJ1-2; D remains ambiguous. V dropped 5 bases and J dropped 7 bases, with 14 bases sitting between them. The CDR3 spans 13 residues. CDR3 sequence reads: CASSPQSGLGYTF. CDR3 coding DNA: TGTGCCAGCAGTCCTCAATCGGGTCTTGGCTACACCTTC.

The chain uses TRBV18 and TRBJ2-7, with a possible D match to TRBD2 (7 bases). The V gene's germline CDR1 is KGHSH and CDR2 LQKENI. Trimming took off 1 base at V and 7 bases at J, with 20 bases between the two ends. The CDR3 is 16 residues long. Written as DNA, the CDR3 is TGTGCCAGCTCACCACTTGCGGGGGCATCCATGCGGGAGCAGTACTTC. It yields the protein CASSPLAGASMREQYF.

This chain uses TRBV5-5 with TRBJ1-4, with 8 bases identical to TRBD1. The CDR3 contains 15 residues. Germline trimming cut 4 bases from V and 5 bases from J; bases unmatched to any gene: 7. CDR1 and CDR2 (germline): SGHKS, YYEKEE (reference sequence). The DNA of the CDR3 is TGTGCCAGCAGCCCACGGGACAGGAGAAATGAAAAACTGTTTTTT. Encoded protein: CASSPRDRRNEKLFF.

This clone has a handful of counts. This chain uses TRBV28 with TRBJ1-2; D perhaps matches TRBD1 (6 bases). V lost 5 bases and J 2 bases, leaving 12 bases between the germline ends. Looked up from germline, CDR1 is MDHEN and CDR2 is SYDVKM. CDR3 length equals 14 residues. CDR3 sequence reads: CASSLPDRNYGYTF. The CDR3 DNA is TGTGCCAGCAGTCTGCCGGACAGAAACTATGGCTACACCTTC.